This T cell receptor beta chain derives from a study of human T cells and chemical hapten exposure. Study-level background: Upper-back patches of 0.01% DPC were read at 6 days.

This clonotype was seen many times. Its antigen is still unknown. One entry per CDR3 protein results from TCRdb running MiXCR on the RACE reads. The repertoire consists of tens of thousands of distinct CDR3 sequences, with about 9.1% occurring once and the leading ten covering about 3.1%. Study conclusions and caveats: Counts of expanded TCRs at PT1 were positively correlated with patch test score.

CDR3 size: 13 residues. Germline V CDR1 and CDR2: KGHSH, LQKENI. V dropped 0 bases and J dropped 3 bases, with 5 bases sitting between them. Time point denoted: patch test 1, 2 weeks after DPC sensitization. Treatment defined: therapeutic diphenylcyclopropenone sensitization with weekly scalp DPC. Alopecia patients deemed DPC-suitable, aged 18 to 70, excluding pregnancy. The V gene is TRBV18, the J gene TRBJ1-2, with no clear D. The receptor was isolated from a woman aged 40-49 years with alopecia areata. Some clones in this sample may be carry-over from other donors' samples. The input for sequencing was whole blood, taken in connection with sensitization to the hapten diphenylcyclopropenone (DPC). This CDR3 is CASSPPGDYGYTF. For the CDR3, the DNA is TGTGCCAGCTCACCACCGGGAGACTATGGCTACACCTTC.